This TCR beta chain is from a study of T cell responses to AZD1222 COVID-19 vaccine. Study outcomes and limitations: Repertoire sampling occurred only after the peak T cell response. Possibly, clonal diversity was underestimated; donors were largely white British and included more females. In the spike-specific TCR repertoire, nearly half reportedly target unmutated variant regions.

In regard to this clone: The antigen is unknown.

Germline assignment: CDR1 MGHDK and CDR2 SYGVNS. This CDR3 has 14 residues. The V end lost 5 bases, the J end lost 0 bases, and 10 bases lay between the germline ends. Repertoires were generated with immunoSEQ multiplex PCR, while TCRdb's copy carries only in-frame clones and drops some. The data contain about 140,000 clones, about four fifths of them singletons. The specimen comprised peripheral blood, sampled on day 0 of AZD1222 vaccination. This TCR was recovered from an adult in good health. The chain links TRBV25-1 to TRBJ1-1, with TRBD1 as a possible D gene (5 bases). CDR3 sequence: CASSRGGLNTEAFF. The CDR3 DNA reads TGTGCCAGCAGTCGGGGGGGTTTGAACACTGAAGCTTTCTTT.